This paragraph covers one T cell receptor (beta chain) sequence. These data belong to a study of technical replicates of blood from a few donors. CDR3 length: 14 amino acids. With 2 bases clipped from V and 5 bases from J, the junction kept 5 bases outside the gene matches. Per germline, CDR1 MNHNY and CDR2 SVGAGI (reference sequence). Profiled with immunoSEQ multiplex PCR; TCRdb holds only in-frame clones, not every one. The data contain approximately 89,000 clones, roughly 94% of them singletons. The sequence came from a human donor in good health. The rearrangement links TRBV6-6 to TRBJ2-7; 8 bases align to TRBD1. The sample taken for sequencing was T cells isolated from PBMCs. Here the CDR3 DNA reads TGTGCCAGCAGTTACATGAGACAGGGGCACGAGCAGTACTTC. Protein: CASSYMRQGHEQYF.